Listed here are 21 T cell receptor beta chains from one sample, sequenced in a study of shared clonotypes between healthy human individuals (dated by TCRdb to 2020 to 2021). The library was made by the immunoSEQ multiplex PCR assay. TCRdb retrieved this table from immuneACCESS and kept in-frame rearrangements only. Not all clones are present; in checked studies, unresolved V genes account for under half, and no reason is known for the remainder. The sample has over 850,000 clones on record, 78% of them singletons. The ten largest make up more than 0.5% of the sample. Sequencing was carried out using memory CD4+ T cells from PBMCs. In the paper's terms, the cell subset or site label means: CD45RA-negative fraction. The receptors shown here come from a man aged 18-30 years in good health. Some clones in this sample may be carry-over from other donors' samples.

The chain employs TRBV5-4 and TRBJ2-3; weak D call: TRBD2 (6 bases). CDR1 and CDR2 from the germline V gene are SGHNT and YYREEE (reference sequence). This CDR3 contains 15 residues. Trimming removed 3 bases from V and 4 bases from J, with 15 bases in between. In nucleotides, the CDR3 is TGTGCCAGCAGCTGGACGGGAGACCGTGCAGATACGCAGTATTTT. Its protein product is CASSWTGDRADTQYF.

The V and J genes are TRBV7-2 and TRBJ2-1, with TRBD2 identical over 13 bases. CDR1 and CDR2 from the germline V gene are SGHTA and FQGNSA. V trimming: 2 bases; J trimming: 8 bases; junction bases outside the gene matches: 3. The CDR3 runs to 15 residues. The CDR3 spells CASSLRTSGSHEQFF. CDR3 DNA sequence: TGTGCCAGCAGCTTAAGGACTAGCGGGAGCCATGAGCAGTTCTTC.

The chain recombines TRBV10-3 with TRBJ2-5, with 9 bases lining up with TRBD1. J gave up 1 base and V 2 bases, and 5 bases lay outside the gene matches. The germline V gene has CDR1 ENHRY and CDR2 SYGVKD. This CDR3 is built from 16 residues. The CDR3 DNA follows: TGTGCCATCAGTGAGCCAAACAGGGGGCTCCAAGAGACCCAGTACTTC. As protein: CAISEPNRGLQETQYF.

The rearrangement joins TRBV6-1 to TRBJ1-5; D is uncertain. The V gene's germline CDR1 is MNHNS and CDR2 SASEGT. The CDR3 totals 13 residues. The V end was cut by 3 bases, the J end by 3 bases, with 6 bases between. The CDR3 region is CASSDGFNQPQHF. Written as DNA, the CDR3 is TGTGCCAGCAGTGACGGATTCAATCAGCCCCAGCATTTT.

The CDR3 DNA sequence: TGCGCCAGCAAGAGCCAGGGACAGAACAATGAGCAGTTCTTC. This codes for CASKSQGQNNEQFF. J is TRBJ2-1 and V is TRBV5-1; 7 bases map to TRBD1. The CDR3 has 14 amino acids. Germline values: CDR1 SGHRS, CDR2 YFSETQ. J gave up 5 bases and V 6 bases, and 8 bases lay outside the gene matches.

This clone was seen only a few times. The same CDR3 arises from other DNA sequences in this sample as well. The genes are TRBV7-2 and TRBJ2-2; the D is unclear. Trimming cost V 5 bases and J 6 bases, with 7 bases left between them. The CDR3 totals 12 residues. Germline CDR1 and CDR2: SGHTA and FQGNSA. The CDR3: CASSLVPGELFF. The DNA of the CDR3 is TGTGCCAGCAGCCTAGTACCCGGGGAGCTGTTTTTT.

The rearrangement links TRBV2 to TRBJ1-2; D gene unclear. This CDR3 is built from 12 residues. V was clipped by 2 bases and J by 7 bases, with 8 bases between them. Germline-derived CDR1 and CDR2 are SNHLY and FYNNEI. The CDR3 loop reads CASSEHQSGYTF. For the CDR3, the DNA is TGTGCCAGCAGTGAACATCAGAGTGGCTACACCTTC.

V is TRBV6-6 and J is TRBJ2-4; D ambiguous. CDR3 length: 12 amino acids. The V and J ends lost 8 bases and 1 base respectively, with 6 bases between them. CDR1 MNHNY and CDR2 SVGAGI come from the germline V gene (reference sequence). The CDR3 sequence: CASEGAKNIQYF. The CDR3 DNA is TGTGCCAGCGAAGGGGCCAAAAACATTCAGTACTTC.

This sequence joins TRBV7-2 and TRBJ1-1, with D unclear. Germline CDR1 and CDR2: SGHTA and FQGNSA. With 7 bases removed from V and 4 bases from J, the gap between germline ends came to 13 bases. The CDR3 consists of 13 residues. CDR3 sequence (DNA): TGTGCCAGCACCCAAACCACCGGCACTGAAGCTTTCTTT. Translating gives CASTQTTGTEAFF. Drawing the rest from reference TRBV7-2 and TRBJ1-1, the complete variable domain is GAGVSQSPSNKVTEKGKDVELRCDPISGHTALYWYRQSLGQGLEFLIYFQGNSAPDKSGLPSDRFSAERTGGSVSTLTIQRTQQEDSAVYLCASTQTTGTEAFFGQGTRLTVV.

Comments on this clone: The germline gene is not matched at one end of the junction; a read error may be the cause. This chain joins TRBV5-1 and TRBJ2-1, with a possible D match to TRBD2 (5 bases). The germline V gene encodes CDR1 SGHRS and CDR2 YFSETQ. The CDR3 is made up of 12 amino acids. The CDR3 DNA follows: TGCGCTAGCATGGCCACTAGGAATGAGCAGTTCTTC. Residues: CASMATRNEQFF.

This clone was recorded once. J is TRBJ2-2 and V is TRBV2; D is uncertain. The CDR3 covers 12 residues. The V end lost 5 bases, the J end lost 6 bases, and 7 bases lay between the germline ends. Per germline, CDR1 SNHLY and CDR2 FYNNEI. The CDR3 spells CASSIYAGELFF. DNA for the CDR3: TGTGCCAGCAGTATATACGCCGGGGAGCTGTTTTTT.

The chain combines TRBV18 with TRBJ2-2; unclear D gene. Trimming removed 3 bases from V and 0 bases from J, with 11 bases in between. CDR1 is KGHSH and CDR2 is LQKENI in the germline V gene. The CDR3 extends over 16 amino acids. CDR3 bases: TGTGCCAGCTCACCGAGGCTCCAGACGAACACCGGGGAGCTGTTTTTT. This translates into CASSPRLQTNTGELFF. The full variable domain, in which reference TRBV18 and TRBJ2-2 provide the parts outside the CDR3, is NAGVMQNPRHLVRRRGQEARLRCSPMKGHSHVYWYRQLPEEGLKFMVYLQKENIIDESGMPKERFSAEFPKEGPSILRIQQVVRGDSAAYFCASSPRLQTNTGELFFGEGSRLTVL.

This clone appeared once. The genes are TRBV6-5 and TRBJ1-2; D remains unclear. Per germline, CDR1 MNHEY and CDR2 SVGAGI. The CDR3 has 14 amino acids. Trimming removed 6 bases at V and 5 bases at J, with 16 bases between. CDR3 in DNA: TGTGCCAGCAGGGAGAGGGTTTTCCCTTATGGCTACACCTTC. Its protein is CASRERVFPYGYTF.

V usage is TRBV18 and J usage is TRBJ1-2; 7 nucleotides line up with TRBD1. J was trimmed by 0 bases and V by 3 bases; bases with no gene match: 4. Looked up from germline, CDR1 is KGHSH and CDR2 is LQKENI. The CDR3 extends over 15 amino acids. Here the CDR3 DNA reads TGTGCCAGCTCACCCCAGGGGGATCCTAACTATGGCTACACCTTC. Translating it yields CASSPQGDPNYGYTF.

This clone appeared a single time. This chain uses TRBV27 with TRBJ2-1; either TRBD1 or TRBD2 may supply D (7 bases each). V lost 7 bases and J 3 bases, leaving 16 bases between the germline ends. This CDR3 is built from 15 residues. CDR1 is MNHEY and CDR2 is SMNVEV in the germline V gene (reference sequence). CDR3 sequence: CASKQGGSYYNEQFF. For the CDR3, the DNA is TGTGCCAGCAAGCAGGGGGGGTCGTACTACAATGAGCAGTTCTTC.

The sample holds one count of this clone. V is TRBV7-9 and J is TRBJ2-7; tentative D call: TRBD2 (7 bases). Germline V CDR1 and CDR2: SEHNR, FQNEAQ (reference sequence). The ends were cut back, 3 bases at V and 2 bases at J, with 14 bases in the middle. The CDR3 covers 15 residues. The CDR3 sequence: CASSFLQGGPYEQYF. CDR3 in DNA: TGTGCCAGCAGCTTCCTACAGGGAGGGCCCTACGAGCAGTACTTC.

This rearrangement joins TRBV19 to TRBJ1-2, with 9 bases identical to TRBD1. The CDR3 sequence is 14 residues long. V shed 7 bases, J shed 7 bases, and the junction held 10 bases outside the gene matches. Per the germline V gene, CDR1 is LNHDA and CDR2 is SQIVND (reference sequence). In DNA, the CDR3 is TGTGCCAGTACCTGGGACAGGGCAGGCGGTGGCTACACCTTC. This gives the protein CASTWDRAGGGYTF.

This chain links TRBV7-3 with TRBJ2-5; D is possibly TRBD1 or TRBD2 (5 bases each). The CDR3 length is 14 residues. Per germline, CDR1 SGHTA and CDR2 FQGTGA. V was clipped by 2 bases and J by 1 base, with 8 bases between them. DNA of the CDR3: TGTGCCAGCAGCTTATACGGGGCCCAAGAGACCCAGTACTTC. Amino acid sequence: CASSLYGAQETQYF.

This clone was seen a handful of times. At one end the junction does not follow the germline gene, possibly because of a read error. The chain carries TRBV2 and TRBJ1-5; weak D call: TRBD1 (5 bases). CDR1 and CDR2 from the germline V gene are SNHLY and FYNNEI. This CDR3 comprises 13 residues. The CDR3 here is CASSSLKTRDGNF. Here the CDR3 DNA reads TGTGCCAGCAGTTCACTCAAAACCCGGGACGGGAATTTT.

A note on this clone: Other DNA sequences of this sample code for an identical CDR3. This rearrangement joins TRBV5-1 to TRBJ2-5; no clear D gene. The V and J ends lost 0 bases and 3 bases respectively, with 6 bases between them. Germline CDR1 SGHRS, CDR2 YFSETQ. This CDR3 comprises 13 residues. The CDR3 coding sequence is TGCGCCAGCAGCTTGGTTCCTGAAGAGACCCAGTACTTC. It codes for CASSLVPEETQYF.

The rearrangement uses TRBV4-1 and TRBJ2-2, with a tentative D call TRBD1 (5 bases). This CDR3 comprises 16 residues. Trimming left V 1 base short and J 5 bases short, with 14 bases between. Germline CDR1 is MGHRA and CDR2 is YSYEKL. The CDR3: CASSQAQGRSTGELFF. Here the CDR3 DNA reads TGCGCCAGCAGCCAAGCCCAGGGAAGATCGACCGGGGAGCTGTTTTTT.